This T cell receptor (beta chain) was recorded in a study of HIV-infected children after antiretroviral therapy interruption. For the study at large: Interruption-arm sampling covered weeks 0, 12, interruption end (24 or 48), and about 3 years post-study.

A 3' RACE protocol on RNA, with unique molecular identifiers, produced the TCR library. TCRdb reprocessed the 3' RACE reads via MiXCR and lists one record per CDR3 protein. The sample includes about 46,000 distinct CDR3 sequences, roughly 4.5% of them seen just once. Treatment specified: PENTA 11 planned treatment interruption arm or continuous ART arm. The table lists this clonotype with a few counts. CDR1 and CDR2 (germline): KGHDR, SFDVKD. With V trimmed by 3 bases and J by 4 bases, 7 bases remained unmatched. This CDR3 spans 16 amino acids. This clonotype was sampled from a pool of human donors with HIV. J is TRBJ2-3 and V is TRBV24-1, with 9 bases identical to TRBD1. Sequences were derived from CD45RA+ CD4+ T cells from PBMCs, pooled from several time points, sampled from a donor given antiretroviral therapy, either interrupted or continuous. Indicated subset: naive CD4+ CD45RA+ CD45RO- T cells. The CDR3 DNA reads as TGTGCCACCAGTGATCCCGGGACAGGGTTAGCAGATACGCAGTATTTT. Its protein is CATSDPGTGLADTQYF.